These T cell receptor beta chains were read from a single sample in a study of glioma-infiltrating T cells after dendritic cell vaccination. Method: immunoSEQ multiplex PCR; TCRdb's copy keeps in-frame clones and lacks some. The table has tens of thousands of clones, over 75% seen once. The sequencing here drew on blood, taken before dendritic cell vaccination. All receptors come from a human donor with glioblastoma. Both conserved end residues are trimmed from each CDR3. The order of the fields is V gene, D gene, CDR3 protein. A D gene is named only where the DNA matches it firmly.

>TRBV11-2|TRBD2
ASSPQRAGGTDTQY
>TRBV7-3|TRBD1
ASSRRDSYASSYNEQF
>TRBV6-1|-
ASKRVTTNYGYT
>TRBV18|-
ASSPPSREDTQY
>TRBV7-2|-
ASSLDRGYGYT
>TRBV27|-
ASSSTVYEQY
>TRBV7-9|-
ASSLARAEGAF
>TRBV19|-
ASSIRGSGANVLT
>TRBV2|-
ASSDPGNYGYT
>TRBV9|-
ASSPGLSVSYEQY
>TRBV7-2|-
ASSLARGLRYNEQF
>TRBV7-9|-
ASSATIDTQY
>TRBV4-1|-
ASSQEGTPGNTIY
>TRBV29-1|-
SVRGRATYEQY
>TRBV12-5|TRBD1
ASGAGQGAYGYT
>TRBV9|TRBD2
ASSVAPTSGRDEQF
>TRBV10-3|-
AISEIQGSSYEQY
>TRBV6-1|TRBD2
ASSERRRLAAYEQY
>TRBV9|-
ASSIGPNYGYT
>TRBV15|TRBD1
ATSRARQGFGYT
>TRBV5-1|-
ASSLGQTNTGELF
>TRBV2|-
ASSGRRVSQETQY
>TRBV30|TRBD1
ASTRDRVNTEAF
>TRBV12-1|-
ASSFALAGVFQETQY
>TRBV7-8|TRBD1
ASSLGQGNLNEQY
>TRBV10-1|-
ASSGAPTDTQY
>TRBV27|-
ASSLGQRNEQF
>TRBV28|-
ASRRGVGTEAF
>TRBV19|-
ASSILAASNTEAF
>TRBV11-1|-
ASSLQPSRGYGYT
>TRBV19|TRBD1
ASSSRTGSGYT
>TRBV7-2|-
ASSLGGYGYT
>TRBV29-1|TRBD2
STGLAGGSYNEQF
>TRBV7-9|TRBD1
ASSSPGQVFYT
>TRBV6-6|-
ASSYGDGYT
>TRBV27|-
ASRSGSLNQPQH
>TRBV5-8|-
ASSWAGKAQPQH
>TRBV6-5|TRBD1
ASSLYGTGNTEAF
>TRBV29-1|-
SVEGQGLLGYT
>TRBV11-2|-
ASSPRATGNEQF
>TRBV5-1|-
ASSLGLGVYTQY
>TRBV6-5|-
ASSSIQGFYNEQF
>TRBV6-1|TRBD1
ASIHRDRAYEQY
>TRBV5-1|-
ASSRTSQGSQDYEQY
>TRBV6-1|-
ASSAGVRDQPQH
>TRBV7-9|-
ASSPLPRTSQETQY
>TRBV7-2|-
ASSPTSRSGLTAEAF
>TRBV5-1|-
ASSLRGTNEKLF
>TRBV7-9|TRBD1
ASSPRTGPGTGREKLF
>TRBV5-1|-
ASTLTRSGELF
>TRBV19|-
ASSDSRSPRRGDTQY
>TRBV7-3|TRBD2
ASSPGGGRETQY
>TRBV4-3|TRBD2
ASSPAAAGGPNIQY
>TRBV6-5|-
ASSYGEGVGDTIY
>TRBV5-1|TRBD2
ASRRTSGTYEQY
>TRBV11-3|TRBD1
ASSYGQGSLKNGYT
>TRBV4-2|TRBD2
ASSQMTSGDVRAYEQY
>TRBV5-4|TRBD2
ASTPLLGGENNEQF
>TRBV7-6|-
ASSLMSGIMADTQY